The T cell receptor beta chain under discussion was sequenced for a study of shared clonotypes between healthy human individuals. Trimming pared 5 bases from V and 6 bases from J, leaving 14 bases between. The CDR3 consists of 13 residues. Germline V CDR1 and CDR2: MDHEN, SYDVKM. Sequencing was performed with immunoSEQ multiplex PCR; in TCRdb, only in-frame clones are kept and a portion is missing. The sample lists 1.4 million to 1.5 million clones, around 95% occurring once. Note on this clone: The antigen is unknown.

Study-wide results and caveats: Limitation of the genetic and exposure-history diversity represented came from the few donors.

The chain carries TRBV28 and TRBJ2-7; possible D gene TRBD1, 5 bases. The sequence came from a man between 25 and 39 years old in good health. Sequencing was done on a sample of naive CD4+ T cells sorted from blood. Regarding subset: CD45RA+ positively selected. The CDR3 DNA follows: TGTGCCAGCAGTGATTCAGGGATCGGCGAGCAGTACTTC. This gives the protein CASSDSGIGEQYF. Full variable domain (rest looked up from reference TRBV28 and TRBJ2-7): DVKVTQSSRYLVKRTGEKVFLECVQDMDHENMFWYRQDPGLGLRLIYFSYDVKMKEKGDIPEGYSVSREKKERFSLILESASTNQTSMYLCASSDSGIGEQYFGPGTRLTVT.